The rows below give T cell receptor beta chains drawn from one sample of a study of T cell responses to AZD1222 COVID-19 vaccine. Profiled with immunoSEQ multiplex PCR; TCRdb holds only in-frame clones, not every one. The data contain about 76,000 clones, 60% to 85% of them singletons. Sequences were derived from peripheral blood, sampled 28 days after the second dose of the MenACWY control vaccine. All receptors come from an adult who received the MenACWY meningococcal vaccine as a control. Each CDR3 is given with its conserved first and last residue. D genes are given only for firm matches. The size field is filled for only some rows; it gives once, few, many or a size class.

V	J	size	D	CDR3	DNA
TRBV11-2	TRBJ2-3	-	TRBD2	CASSLEGGLGADTQYF	TGTGCCAGCAGCTTAGAGGGGGGGTTAGGTGCAGATACGCAGTATTTT
TRBV19	TRBJ2-3	-	TRBD2	CASSPREADTQYF	TGTGCCAGTAGCCCCCGGGAGGCAGATACGCAGTATTTT
TRBV6-2/TRBV6-3	TRBJ2-1	-	-	CASSYKNEQFF	TGTGCCAGCAGTTATAAGAATGAGCAGTTCTTC
TRBV6-5	TRBJ2-5	-	TRBD1	CASSTDPDRGKTQYF	TGTGCCAGCAGTACCGACCCCGACAGGGGAAAGACCCAGTACTTC
TRBV12-3/TRBV12-4	TRBJ1-2	few	-	CASSLGTAGGYTF	TGTGCCAGCAGTTTAGGGACCGCCGGCGGCTACACCTTC
TRBV20-1	TRBJ2-1	-	TRBD1	CSASLAGGAYNEQFF	TGCAGTGCTAGTTTGGCAGGGGGAGCCTACAATGAGCAGTTCTTC
TRBV4-1	TRBJ2-2	-	TRBD2	CASSQEGGIFNTGELFF	TGCGCCAGCAGCCAAGAGGGGGGGATTTTTAACACCGGGGAGCTGTTTTTT
TRBV12-3/TRBV12-4	TRBJ1-5	-	TRBD1	CASSLSTGQPQHF	TGTGCCAGCAGCCTCTCGACAGGGCAGCCCCAGCATTTT
TRBV2	TRBJ1-1	-	-	CASSDGPGVGAFF	TGTGCCAGCAGTGATGGCCCAGGGGTAGGAGCTTTCTTT
TRBV11-2	TRBJ1-1	few	TRBD1	CASSQTGSHTEAFF	TGTGCCAGCAGCCAGACAGGGTCCCACACTGAAGCTTTCTTT
TRBV6-2/TRBV6-3	TRBJ2-1	-	TRBD2	CASSRTSGVKFF	TGTGCCAGCAGCAGGACTAGCGGGGTAAAGTTCTTC
TRBV3-1/TRBV3-2	TRBJ2-5	-	TRBD2	CASSLGTSGQETQYF	TGTGCCAGCAGCCTAGGGACTAGCGGCCAAGAGACCCAGTACTTC
TRBV5-1	TRBJ1-1	-	TRBD1	CASSWTGVNTEAFF	TGCGCCAGCAGCTGGACAGGGGTGAACACTGAAGCTTTCTTT
TRBV4-2	TRBJ2-3	-	TRBD2	CASSSGTSGSQVAQYF	TGTGCCAGCAGCTCCGGGACTAGCGGGTCTCAGGTGGCGCAGTATTTT
TRBV6-5	TRBJ1-5	-	-	CASSSQTHQPQHF	TGTGCCAGCAGTTCCCAGACCCATCAGCCCCAGCATTTT
TRBV6-5	TRBJ1-2	-	TRBD1	CASSRTGHGYTF	TGTGCCAGCAGCCGGACAGGTCATGGCTACACCTTC
TRBV5-5	TRBJ1-1	-	-	CASSPAGDWNTEAFF	TGTGCCAGCAGCCCCGCCGGGGATTGGAACACTGAAGCTTTCTTT
TRBV5-1	TRBJ1-2	-	TRBD1	CASGQGANYGYTF	TGCGCCAGCGGACAGGGGGCTAACTATGGCTACACCTTC
TRBV6-1	TRBJ1-6	-	-	CASSEHNGRRSSYNSPLHF	TGTGCCAGCAGTGAACACAACGGGCGAAGGAGCTCCTATAATTCACCCCTCCACTTT
TRBV28	TRBJ2-3	-	TRBD2	CASSLPSGLTDTQYF	TGTGCCAGCAGTTTACCTAGCGGCTTAACAGATACGCAGTATTTT
TRBV19	TRBJ2-2	-	-	CASSIGLAGELFF	TGTGCCAGTAGTATAGGACTAGCCGGGGAGCTGTTTTTT
TRBV7-6	TRBJ2-5	-	-	CASSASPRASRETQYF	TGTGCCAGCAGCGCATCTCCGAGGGCCTCCCGGGAGACCCAGTACTTC
TRBV6-2/TRBV6-3	TRBJ1-5	once	TRBD1	CASSFSGGTGGNQPQHF	TGTGCCAGCAGCTTTTCAGGCGGGACAGGGGGGAATCAGCCCCAGCATTTT
TRBV5-8	TRBJ1-2	-	-	CASSLAGLSNYGYTF	TGTGCCAGCAGCTTGGCCGGCTTATCTAACTATGGCTACACCTTC
TRBV14	TRBJ2-5	-	-	CASSQIQGRETQYF	TGTGCCAGCAGCCAAATCCAGGGGAGAGAGACCCAGTACTTC
TRBV6-5	TRBJ2-2	-	-	CASMEGPGELFF	TGTGCCAGCATGGAGGGGCCGGGGGAGCTGTTTTTT
TRBV6-5	TRBJ1-2	few	TRBD1	CASILDRGVLNGYTF	TGTGCCAGCATTCTCGACAGGGGGGTTTTAAATGGCTACACCTTC
TRBV19	TRBJ1-1	-	-	CASSTRRDIWSDTEAFF	TGTGCCAGTAGTACTCGCCGGGACATTTGGTCGGACACTGAAGCTTTCTTT
TRBV9	TRBJ2-1	-	TRBD2	CASSVGVAGRVYNEQFF	TGTGCCAGCAGCGTAGGGGTAGCGGGACGAGTCTACAATGAGCAGTTCTTC
TRBV19	TRBJ1-2	-	TRBD1	CASSPLPGDRGGYTF	TGTGCCAGTAGTCCCCTACCCGGGGACAGAGGCGGCTACACCTTC
TRBV9	TRBJ1-6	-	-	CASSVADYNSPLHF	TGTGCCAGCAGCGTAGCAGATTATAATTCACCCCTCCACTTT
TRBV18	TRBJ2-7	-	TRBD2	CASSPGLAGVDEQYF	TGTGCCAGCTCGCCCGGACTAGCGGGAGTCGACGAGCAGTACTTC
TRBV28	TRBJ1-5	once	-	CASSTLTINQPQHF	TGTGCCAGCAGTACCCTCACGATCAATCAGCCCCAGCATTTT
TRBV24-1	TRBJ2-5	-	-	CATSDLNSPETQYF	TGTGCCACCAGTGACCTAAATTCCCCTGAGACCCAGTACTTC
TRBV30	TRBJ1-6	-	-	CAWRDQSSPLHF	TGTGCCTGGAGAGATCAGAGTTCACCCCTCCACTTT
TRBV3-1/TRBV3-2	TRBJ2-5	-	TRBD2	CASSLSGGRARETQYF	TGTGCCAGCAGCCTCAGTGGCGGGAGGGCCCGGGAGACCCAGTACTTC
TRBV5-6	TRBJ1-3	-	TRBD1	CASSLVDRVNTIYF	TGTGCCAGCAGCTTGGTGGACAGGGTAAACACCATATATTTT
TRBV5-1	TRBJ2-5	-	-	CASSLHRVGEETQYF	TGCGCCAGCAGCCTCCACAGGGTGGGAGAAGAGACCCAGTACTTC
TRBV3-1/TRBV3-2	TRBJ1-6	-	-	CASSQVLAQGNSPLHF	-
TRBV7-2	TRBJ1-2	few	-	CASMGQSRDYTF	TGTGCCTCCATGGGGCAATCCCGCGACTACACCTTC
TRBV6-2/TRBV6-3	TRBJ2-3	-	-	CASSSSFSGGKDTQYF	TGTGCCAGCAGTTCGTCCTTCAGCGGTGGGAAAGATACGCAGTATTTT